This T cell receptor beta chain was sequenced in a study of spatial heterogeneity in lung cancer. Broader study findings: Mutation tallies in tumors tracked expanded intratumoral alpha and beta TCR counts.

Time point denoted: sample taken at primary tumor resection. Samples were donated by 72 untreated early-stage non-small cell lung cancer patients. MiXCR, run by TCRdb on the 5' RACE reads, gives a single entry per CDR3 protein. Of approximately 7,000 distinct CDR3 sequences listed, about 19% are singletons. CDR1 is SNHLY, CDR2 FYNNEI, per germline. Trimming removed 6 bases from V and 7 bases from J, with 15 bases in between. The CDR3 sequence is 14 residues long. A few counts support this clonotype. Its antigen is as yet unknown. J is TRBJ1-4 and V is TRBV2; D may be TRBD1 (5 bases). This sample comprised lung tumor tissue, obtained at surgery. The origin of this receptor is a female donor with early-stage non-small cell lung cancer. CDR3 bases: TGTGCCAGCAGGACCCCGGGGGGTTTTGAAAAACTGTTTTTT. It specifies CASRTPGGFEKLFF.